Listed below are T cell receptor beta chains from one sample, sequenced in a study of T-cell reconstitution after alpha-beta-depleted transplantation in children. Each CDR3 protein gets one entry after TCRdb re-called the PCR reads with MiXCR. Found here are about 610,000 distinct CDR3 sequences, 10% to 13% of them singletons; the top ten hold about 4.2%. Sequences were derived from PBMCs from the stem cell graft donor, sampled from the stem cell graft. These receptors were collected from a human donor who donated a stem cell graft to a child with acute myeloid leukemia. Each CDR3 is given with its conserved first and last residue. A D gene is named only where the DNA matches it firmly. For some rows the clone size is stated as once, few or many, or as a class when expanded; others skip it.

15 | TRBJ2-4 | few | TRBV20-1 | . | CSARDLRADEDIQYF | TGCAGTGCTAGAGATCTAAGGGCCGATGAGGACATTCAGTACTTC
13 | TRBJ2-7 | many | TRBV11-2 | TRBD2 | CASSLEAGVEQYF | TGTGCCAGCAGCTTAGAGGCGGGAGTGGAACAGTACTTC
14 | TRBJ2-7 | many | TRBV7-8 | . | CASSHDWASYEQYF | TGTGCCAGCAGCCACGACTGGGCCTCCTACGAGCAGTACTTC
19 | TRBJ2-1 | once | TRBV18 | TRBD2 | CASSATTGLAGGSYNEQFF | TGTGCCAGCTCGGCGACGACGGGACTAGCGGGAGGTTCCTACAATGAGCAGTTCTTC
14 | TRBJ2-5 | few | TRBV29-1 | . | CSVEFREWGETQYF | TGCAGCGTTGAATTCCGGGAGTGGGGGGAGACCCAGTACTTC
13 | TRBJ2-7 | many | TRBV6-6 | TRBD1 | CASSRQGSNEQYF | TGTGCCAGCAGTCGACAGGGTTCAAACGAGCAGTACTTC
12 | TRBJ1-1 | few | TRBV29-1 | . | CSVLGMNTEAFF | TGCAGCGTTCTTGGCATGAACACTGAAGCTTTCTTT
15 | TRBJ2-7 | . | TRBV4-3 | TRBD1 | CASSQAPDRIYEQYF | TGCGCCAGCAGCCAAGCCCCGGACAGGATCTACGAGCAGTACTTC
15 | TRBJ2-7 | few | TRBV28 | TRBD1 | CASSLTGSLNYEQYF | TGTGCCAGCAGTTTGACAGGGTCCCTAAACTACGAGCAGTACTTC
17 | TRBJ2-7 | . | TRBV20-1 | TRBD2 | CSARDPSHMGGNYEQYF | TGCAGTGCTAGAGATCCTAGCCACATGGGGGGGAACTACGAGCAGTACTTC
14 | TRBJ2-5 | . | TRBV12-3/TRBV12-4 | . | CASSLVGRQETQYF | TGTGCCAGCAGTTTAGTCGGAAGACAAGAGACCCAGTACTTC
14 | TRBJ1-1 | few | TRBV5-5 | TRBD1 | CASSTWTGGGGAFF | TGTGCCAGCAGCACTTGGACAGGGGGTGGGGGAGCTTTCTTT
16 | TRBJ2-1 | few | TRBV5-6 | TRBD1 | CASSSRGPSSYNEQFF | TGTGCCAGCAGCTCCAGGGGGCCAAGCTCCTACAATGAGCAGTTCTTC
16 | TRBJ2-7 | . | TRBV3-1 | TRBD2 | CASSQRLSGRARGQYF | TGTGCCAGCAGCCAGAGGCTTAGCGGGAGGGCGCGGGGGCAGTACTTC
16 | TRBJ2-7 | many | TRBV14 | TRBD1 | CASSQEAWTGAYEQYF | TGTGCCAGCAGCCAGGAGGCGTGGACAGGAGCCTACGAGCAGTACTTC
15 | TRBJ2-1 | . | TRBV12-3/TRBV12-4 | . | CASSLRQNSYNEQFF | TGTGCCAGCAGCTTACGGCAGAACTCCTACAATGAGCAGTTCTTC
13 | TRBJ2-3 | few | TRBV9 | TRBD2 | CASSLRREGTQYF | TGTGCCAGCAGTCTCAGAAGGGAGGGAACGCAGTATTTT
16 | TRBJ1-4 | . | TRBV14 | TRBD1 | CASSQGQGTHNEKLFF | TGTGCCAGCAGCCAAGGACAGGGGACACATAATGAAAAACTGTTTTTT
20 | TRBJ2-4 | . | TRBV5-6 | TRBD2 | CASSLFPTSGTHLAKNIQYF | TGTGCCAGCAGCTTGTTCCCGACTAGCGGGACACACCTAGCCAAAAACATTCAGTACTTC
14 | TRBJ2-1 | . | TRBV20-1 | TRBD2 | CSADPGLAGVEQFF | TGCAGTGCGGACCCGGGACTAGCGGGAGTTGAGCAGTTCTTC
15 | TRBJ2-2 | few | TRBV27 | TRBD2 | CASSLGTSGHRELFF | TGTGCCAGCAGTTTAGGGACTAGCGGACACCGGGAGCTGTTTTTT
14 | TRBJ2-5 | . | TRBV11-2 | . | CASSSGRAQETQYF | TGTGCCAGTTCCTCAGGGAGAGCGCAAGAGACCCAGTACTTC
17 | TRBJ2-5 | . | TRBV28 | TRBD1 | CASSPILWTGGRETQYF | TGTGCCAGCAGTCCCATCCTGTGGACAGGGGGCAGAGAGACCCAGTACTTC
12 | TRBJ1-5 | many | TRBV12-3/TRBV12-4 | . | CASSLWEGTQHF | TGTGCCAGCAGTTTATGGGAGGGTACCCAGCATTTT
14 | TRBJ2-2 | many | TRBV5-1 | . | CASSLVQNTGELFF | TGCGCCAGCAGCTTGGTACAGAACACCGGGGAGCTGTTTTTT
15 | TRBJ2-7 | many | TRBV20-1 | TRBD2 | CSAIPPSGNSYEQYF | TGCAGTGCTATACCTCCCAGCGGGAACTCCTACGAGCAGTACTTC
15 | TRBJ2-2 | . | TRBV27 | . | CASSLARWGTGELFF | TGTGCCAGCAGCCTAGCGCGATGGGGCACCGGGGAGCTGTTTTTT
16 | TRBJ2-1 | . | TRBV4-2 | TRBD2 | CASSEGGAGGRNEQFF | TGTGCCAGCAGCGAAGGGGGAGCGGGAGGGAGAAATGAGCAGTTCTTC
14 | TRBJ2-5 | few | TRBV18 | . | CASSPKNTQETQYF | TGTGCCAGCTCACCAAAAAATACCCAAGAGACCCAGTACTTC
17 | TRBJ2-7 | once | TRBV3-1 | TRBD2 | CASSQDPKLAGFYEQYF | TGTGCCAGCAGCCAAGATCCGAAACTAGCGGGATTTTACGAGCAGTACTTC
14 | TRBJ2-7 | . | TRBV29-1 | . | CSVDTAEQGHEQYF | TGCAGCGTTGATACCGCGGAACAAGGCCACGAGCAGTACTTC
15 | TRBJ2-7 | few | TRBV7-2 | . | CASSDGLLSSYEQYF | TGTGCCAGCAGCGATGGACTACTGAGCTCCTACGAGCAGTACTTC
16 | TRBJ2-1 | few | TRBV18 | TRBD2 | CASSPLAGRPYNEQFF | TGTGCCAGCTCACCACTAGCGGGTAGACCCTACAATGAGCAGTTCTTC
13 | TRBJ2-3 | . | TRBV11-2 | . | CASSRINTDTQYF | TGTGCCAGCAGCCGGATCAACACAGATACGCAGTATTTT
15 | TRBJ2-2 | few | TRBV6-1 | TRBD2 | CASRGLAGWTGELFF | TGTGCCAGCAGAGGACTAGCGGGATGGACCGGGGAGCTGTTTTTT
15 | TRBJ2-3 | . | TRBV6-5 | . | CASSYSILSTDTQYF | TGTGCCAGCAGTTACTCCATTTTAAGCACAGATACGCAGTATTTT
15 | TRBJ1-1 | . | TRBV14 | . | CASSQRGGGRAEAFF | TGTGCCAGCAGCCAACGGGGCGGAGGGCGGGCTGAAGCTTTCTTT
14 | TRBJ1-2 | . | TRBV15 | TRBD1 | CATSIRQGGDGYTF | TGTGCCACCAGCATAAGACAGGGTGGCGATGGCTACACCTTC
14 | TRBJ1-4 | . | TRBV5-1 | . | CASSLKDSNEKLFF | TGCGCCAGCAGCTTGAAGGACAGTAATGAAAAACTGTTTTTT
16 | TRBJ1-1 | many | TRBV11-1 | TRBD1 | CASSPKDRGRVTEAFF | TGTGCCAGCAGCCCCAAGGACAGGGGGCGAGTCACTGAAGCTTTCTTT
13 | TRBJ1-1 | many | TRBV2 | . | CASSVRRDTEAFF | TGTGCCAGCAGTGTCCGCCGGGACACAGAAGCTTTCTTT
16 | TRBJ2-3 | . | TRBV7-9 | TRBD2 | CASRESSGESTDTQYF | TGTGCCAGCAGAGAATCTAGCGGGGAAAGCACAGATACGCAGTATTTT
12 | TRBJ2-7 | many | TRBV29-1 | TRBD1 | CSVSGGFYEQYF | TGCAGCGTTTCAGGGGGCTTCTACGAGCAGTACTTC
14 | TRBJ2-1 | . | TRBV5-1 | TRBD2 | CASQGLAGDNEQFF | TGCGCCAGCCAGGGACTAGCGGGAGACAATGAGCAGTTCTTC
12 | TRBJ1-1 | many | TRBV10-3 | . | CAISELGAEAFF | TGTGCCATCAGTGAGTTGGGAGCTGAAGCTTTCTTT
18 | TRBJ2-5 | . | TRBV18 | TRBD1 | CASSPGGPGTGAQETQYF | TGTGCCAGCTCACCAGGAGGCCCCGGGACAGGGGCGCAAGAGACCCAGTACTTC
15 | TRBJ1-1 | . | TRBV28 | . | CASSLLSGVYTESFF | TGTGCCAGCAGTTTATTGTCAGGGGTTTATACTGAATCTTTCTTT
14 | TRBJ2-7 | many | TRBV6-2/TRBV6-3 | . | CASTYSGPFYEQYF | TGTGCCAGCACCTACTCCGGGCCCTTCTACGAGCAGTACTTC
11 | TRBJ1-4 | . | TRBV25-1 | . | CASRGDEKLFF | TGTGCCAGCAGGGGGGATGAAAAACTGTTTTTT
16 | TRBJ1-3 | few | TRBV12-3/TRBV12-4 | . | CASSYRLQGSGNTIYF | TGTGCCAGCAGCTACCGGCTACAGGGTTCTGGAAACACCATATATTTT
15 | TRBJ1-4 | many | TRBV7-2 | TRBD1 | CASSLDRGHGEKLFF | TGTGCCAGCAGCTTAGACAGGGGGCACGGTGAAAAACTGTTTTTT
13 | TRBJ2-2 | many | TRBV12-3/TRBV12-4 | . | CASSRDDTGELFF | TGTGCCAGCAGCCGAGACGACACCGGGGAGCTGTTTTTT
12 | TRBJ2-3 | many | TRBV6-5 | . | CASRRGADTQYF | TGTGCCAGCAGGCGGGGCGCGGATACGCAGTATTTT
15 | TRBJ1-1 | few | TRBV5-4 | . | CASSLGRAGNTEAFF | TGTGCCAGCAGCTTGGGTCGGGCCGGGAACACTGAAGCTTTCTTT
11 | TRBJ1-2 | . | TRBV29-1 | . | CSVGREFGYTF | TGCAGCGTTGGCAGGGAGTTTGGCTACACCTTC
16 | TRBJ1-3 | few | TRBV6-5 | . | CASSYRSGSSGNTIYF | TGTGCCAGCAGTTACCGTTCAGGAAGCTCTGGAAACACCATATATTTT
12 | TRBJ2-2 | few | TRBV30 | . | CAWSAGNGELFF | TGTGCCTGGAGCGCCGGGAACGGGGAGCTGTTTTTT
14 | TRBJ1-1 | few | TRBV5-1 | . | CASTPSRTNTEAFF | TGCGCCAGCACCCCTAGCCGGACGAACACTGAAGCTTTCTTT